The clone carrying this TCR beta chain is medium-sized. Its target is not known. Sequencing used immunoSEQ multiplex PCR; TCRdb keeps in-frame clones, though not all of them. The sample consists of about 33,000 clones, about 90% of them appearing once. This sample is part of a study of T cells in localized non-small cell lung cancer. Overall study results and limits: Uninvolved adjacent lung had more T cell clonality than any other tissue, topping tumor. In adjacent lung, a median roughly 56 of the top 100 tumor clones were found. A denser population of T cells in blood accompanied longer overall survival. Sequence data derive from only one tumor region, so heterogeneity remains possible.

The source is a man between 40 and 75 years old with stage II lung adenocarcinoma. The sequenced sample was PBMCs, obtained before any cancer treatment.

The CDR3 DNA reads as TGTGCCAGTAGTATGCCCTTCTATGGCTACACCTTC. Translated, it gives CASSMPFYGYTF. This rearrangement joins TRBV19 to TRBJ1-2, with no clear D. The CDR3 is made up of 12 amino acids. CDR1 LNHDA and CDR2 SQIVND come from the germline V gene (reference sequence). Trimming pared 3 bases from V and 4 bases from J, leaving 6 bases between.